Below, one T cell receptor (beta chain) is given with its context. The antigen remains undetermined. Germline V gene lookup returns CDR1 KGHSH and CDR2 LQKENI. This CDR3 is built from 15 residues. V lost 3 bases and J lost 2, with 14 bases in between. The data are from a study of neurological immune-mediated disorders. The unsorted libraries were made from 2 million PBMCs kept at -80 C. With 10-nucleotide random UMIs, 5'RACE was used to make the cDNA. TCRdb fed the 5' RACE reads into MiXCR, producing one record per CDR3 protein. This sample has tens of thousands of distinct CDR3 sequences, with 10% found just once. Findings and caveats of the study: Private repertoires in all groups were suggested by the absence of shared CDR3 amino acid sequences among expanded clones across subjects. Patients with HTLV-1-associated myelopathy showed the most TCR clonal expansion. Those with multiple sclerosis showed the least, falling below healthy controls.

The sequenced sample was PBMCs. The rearrangement uses TRBV18 and TRBJ2-7; D is possibly TRBD1 (6 bases). The source of this sequence is a woman aged 40 to 55 with HTLV-1-associated myelopathy (HAM/TSP). CDR3 DNA sequence: TGTGCCAGCTCACCGAGGGACACCGCCACCTACGAGCAGTACTTC. Translated: CASSPRDTATYEQYF.